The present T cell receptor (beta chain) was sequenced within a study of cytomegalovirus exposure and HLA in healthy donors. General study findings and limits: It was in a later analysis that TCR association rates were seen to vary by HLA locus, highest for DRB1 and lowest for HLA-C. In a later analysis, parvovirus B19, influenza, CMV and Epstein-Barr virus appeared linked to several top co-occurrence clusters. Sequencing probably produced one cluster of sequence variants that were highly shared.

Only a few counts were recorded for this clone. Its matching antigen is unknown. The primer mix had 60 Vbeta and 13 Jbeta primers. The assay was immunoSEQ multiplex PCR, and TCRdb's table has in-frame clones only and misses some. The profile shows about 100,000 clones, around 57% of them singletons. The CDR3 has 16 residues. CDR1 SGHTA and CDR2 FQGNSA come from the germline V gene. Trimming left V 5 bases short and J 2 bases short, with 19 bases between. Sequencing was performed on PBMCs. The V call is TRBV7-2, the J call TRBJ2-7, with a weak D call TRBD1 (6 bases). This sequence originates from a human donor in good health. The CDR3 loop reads CASSPAWDMETYEQYF. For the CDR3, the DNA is TGTGCCAGCAGCCCAGCGTGGGACATGGAAACCTACGAGCAGTACTTC.